This T cell receptor (beta chain) was captured by sequencing in a study of long-term antiretroviral therapy in people with HIV. Researchers ran immunoSEQ v3.0 at survey level. Profiling relied on immunoSEQ multiplex PCR, and the TCRdb table lists in-frame clones only, not all of them. The repertoire holds 25,000 or so clones, with roughly 92% as singletons. This CDR3 is built from 14 residues. V gave up 6 bases and J gave up 10 bases; unmatched junction bases: 14. Germline assignment: CDR1 LNHDA and CDR2 SQIVND (reference sequence). The sequence came from a man aged 35 to 55 with HIV. The rearrangement joins TRBV19 to TRBJ2-7, with 8 bases fitting TRBD1. This material consisted of unsorted PBMCs, taken 6.2 years after starting antiretroviral therapy. CDR3 DNA sequence: TGTGCCAGTAGAAACCGTATGACAGGGGCGGAACAGTACTTC. Protein: CASRNRMTGAEQYF.